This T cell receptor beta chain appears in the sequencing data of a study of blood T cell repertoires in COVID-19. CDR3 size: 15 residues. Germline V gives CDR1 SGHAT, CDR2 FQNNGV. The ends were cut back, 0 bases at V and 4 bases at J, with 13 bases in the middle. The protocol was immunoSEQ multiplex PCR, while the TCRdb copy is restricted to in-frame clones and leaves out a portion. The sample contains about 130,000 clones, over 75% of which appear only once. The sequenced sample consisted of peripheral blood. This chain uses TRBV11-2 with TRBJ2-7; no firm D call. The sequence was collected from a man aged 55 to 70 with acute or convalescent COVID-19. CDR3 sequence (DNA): TGTGCCAGCAGCTTAGATAGATCGTCCCTTTACGAGCAGTACTTC. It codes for CASSLDRSSLYEQYF.